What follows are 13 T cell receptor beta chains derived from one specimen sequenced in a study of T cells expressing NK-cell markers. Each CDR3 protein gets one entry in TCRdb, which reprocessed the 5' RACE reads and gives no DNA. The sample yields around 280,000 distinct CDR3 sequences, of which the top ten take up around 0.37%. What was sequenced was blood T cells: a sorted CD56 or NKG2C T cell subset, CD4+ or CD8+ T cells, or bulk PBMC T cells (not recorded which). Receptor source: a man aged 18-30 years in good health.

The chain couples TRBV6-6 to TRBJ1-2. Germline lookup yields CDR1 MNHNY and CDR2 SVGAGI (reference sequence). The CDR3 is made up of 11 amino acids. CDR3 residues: CASRRGYGYTF.

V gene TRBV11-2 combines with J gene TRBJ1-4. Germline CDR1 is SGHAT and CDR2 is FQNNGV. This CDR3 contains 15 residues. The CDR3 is CASSLGRATNEKLFF.

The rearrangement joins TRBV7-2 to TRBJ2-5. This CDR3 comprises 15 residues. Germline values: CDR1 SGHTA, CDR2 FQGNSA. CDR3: CASSFLQTYQETQYF.

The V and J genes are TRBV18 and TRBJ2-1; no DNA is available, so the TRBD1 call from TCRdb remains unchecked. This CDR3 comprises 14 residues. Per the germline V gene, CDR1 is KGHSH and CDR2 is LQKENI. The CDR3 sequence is CASSGQGERDEQFF. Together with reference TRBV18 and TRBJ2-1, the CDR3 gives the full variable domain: NAGVMQNPRHLVRRRGQEARLRCSPMKGHSHVYWYRQLPEEGLKFMVYLQKENIIDESGMPKERFSAEFPKEGPSILRIQQVVRGDSAAYFCASSGQGERDEQFFGPGTRLTVL.

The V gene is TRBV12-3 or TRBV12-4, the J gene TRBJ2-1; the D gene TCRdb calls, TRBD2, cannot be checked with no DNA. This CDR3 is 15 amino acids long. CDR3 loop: CASTSLTGAFYEQFF.

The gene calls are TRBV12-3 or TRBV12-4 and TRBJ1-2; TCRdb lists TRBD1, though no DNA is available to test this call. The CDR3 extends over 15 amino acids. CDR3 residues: CASSLGQAPNYGYTF.

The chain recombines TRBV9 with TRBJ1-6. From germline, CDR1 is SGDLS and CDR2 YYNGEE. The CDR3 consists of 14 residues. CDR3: CASSVDGGPAPLHF.

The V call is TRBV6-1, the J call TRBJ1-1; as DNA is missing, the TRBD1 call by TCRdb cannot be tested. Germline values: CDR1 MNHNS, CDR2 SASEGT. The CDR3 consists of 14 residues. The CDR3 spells CASSDRGPDTEAFF.

This CDR3 reads CASSSGSVSVAGELFF. This chain links TRBV27 with TRBJ2-2. The CDR3 length is 16 residues. Germline CDR1 is MNHEY and CDR2 is SMNVEV (reference sequence).

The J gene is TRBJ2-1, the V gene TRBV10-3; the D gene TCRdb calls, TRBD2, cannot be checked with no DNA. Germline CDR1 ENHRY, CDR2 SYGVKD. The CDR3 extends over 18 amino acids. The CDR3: CAVPPGLAGRGGYNEQFF.

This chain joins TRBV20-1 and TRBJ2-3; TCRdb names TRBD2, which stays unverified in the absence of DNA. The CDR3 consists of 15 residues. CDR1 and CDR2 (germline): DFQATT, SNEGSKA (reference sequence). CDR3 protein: CSARTSGRAPDTQYF.

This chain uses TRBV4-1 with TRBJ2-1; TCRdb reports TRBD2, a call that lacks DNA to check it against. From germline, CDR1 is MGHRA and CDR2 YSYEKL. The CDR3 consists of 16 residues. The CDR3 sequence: CASSQPTRRESNEQFF.

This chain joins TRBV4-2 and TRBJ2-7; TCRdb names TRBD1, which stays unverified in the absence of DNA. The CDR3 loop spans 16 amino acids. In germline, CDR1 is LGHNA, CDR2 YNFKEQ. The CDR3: CASSQERQGATYEQYF.